This is a list of T cell receptor beta chains from one sample in a study of PD-L1 blockade in urothelial cancer. TCRdb's copy holds only in-frame clones and misses some; the assay was immunoSEQ multiplex PCR. The sample includes around 45,000 clones, approximately 90% of them seen just once. The specimen comprised PBMCs, sampled around atezolizumab (anti-PD-L1) treatment. The receptors were gathered from a woman aged 60-70 years with urothelial cancer. The CDR3 runs from the conserved cysteine through the conserved F or W. A D gene is named only where the DNA matches it firmly. The size entry is marked missing in some rows and otherwise reads once, few, many or a size class.

TRBV7-9,-,-,TRBJ2-2,13,TGTGCCAGCAGCTTAGATACGAGCGGGGAGCTGTTTTTT,CASSLDTSGELFF
TRBV10-1,TRBD1,-,TRBJ2-2,14,TGCGCCAGCAGCTTGGGACAGGGAACCGGGGAGCTGTTTTTT,CASSLGQGTGELFF
TRBV4-1,TRBD1,-,TRBJ1-1,13,TGCGCCAGCAGCCGGGACAGGGGGACTGAAGCTTTCTTT,CASSRDRGTEAFF
TRBV4-3,-,-,TRBJ1-3,15,TGCGCCAGCAGTCTCACTAGAGATGGGGGAAACACCATATATTTT,CASSLTRDGGNTIYF
TRBV2,-,once,TRBJ1-5,15,TGTGCCACCCGCCCGCAGGCGACTAGCAATCAGCCCCAGCATTTT,CATRPQATSNQPQHF
TRBV15,TRBD1,few,TRBJ1-3,13,TGTGCCACCTTCGACAGGGGGCGAAACACCATATATTTT,CATFDRGRNTIYF
TRBV18,-,-,TRBJ2-7,14,TGTGCCAGCTCACCACTGGACTTTTCCTACGAGCAGTACTTC,CASSPLDFSYEQYF
TRBV5-1,TRBD1,-,TRBJ1-1,14,TGCGCCAGCAGCTCACAGGGGGGGAACACTGAAGCTTTCTTT,CASSSQGGNTEAFF
TRBV7-8,TRBD1,-,TRBJ2-7,16,TGTGCCAGCAGCTTAGCGGGACAGGGGGCCCACTACGAGCAGTACTTC,CASSLAGQGAHYEQYF
TRBV4-3,-,-,TRBJ1-1,17,TGCGCCAGCAGCCAAAGGCCCCAACAGGGAAGGAACACTGAAGCTTTCTTT,CASSQRPQQGRNTEAFF
TRBV2,TRBD1,-,TRBJ1-1,14,TGTGCCAGCATCCCACAGGGGAGCGGCACTGAAGCTTTCTTT,CASIPQGSGTEAFF
TRBV10-3,-,-,TRBJ1-2,17,TGTGCCATCAGTGAGTCGAGTCGTGGACACCGTAACTATGGCTACACCTTC,CAISESSRGHRNYGYTF
TRBV7-9,-,-,TRBJ2-5,13,TGTGCCACCCTTCCAGGGCTTCGGGAGACCCAGTACTTC,CATLPGLRETQYF
TRBV19,TRBD2,-,TRBJ2-3,16,TGTGCCAGTAGTATTCCGGCGGGAGGGCTGGCAGATACGCAGTATTTT,CASSIPAGGLADTQYF
TRBV7-2,-,-,TRBJ2-4,14,TGTGCCAGCAGCTTAGCGGAAGGGGGAAACATTCAGTACTTC,CASSLAEGGNIQYF
TRBV9,-,-,TRBJ2-2,16,TGTGCCAGCAGCGTAGGGGCAGGGTTGAACACCGGGGAGCTGTTTTTT,CASSVGAGLNTGELFF
TRBV9,TRBD2,-,TRBJ2-3,16,TGTGCCAGCAGCGTAGTGGGGGCGGGAGGGGCAGATACGCAGTATTTT,CASSVVGAGGADTQYF
TRBV27,TRBD2,-,TRBJ2-7,18,TGTGCCAGCAGCCTCTCTTCTAGCGGGAGTTTTCAAGGCTACGAGCAGTACTTC,CASSLSSSGSFQGYEQYF
TRBV15,-,-,TRBJ2-7,15,TGTGCCACCAGCAGGGGAGTGGGCGGTTCCTACGAGCAGTACTTC,CATSRGVGGSYEQYF
TRBV10-3,TRBD2,-,TRBJ2-3,14,TGTGCCATCAGTCGGGGAGGGCCCACAGATACGCAGTATTTT,CAISRGGPTDTQYF
TRBV7-2,-,-,TRBJ2-7,11,TGTGCCAGCAGCTCTGTATACGAGCAGTACTTC,CASSSVYEQYF
TRBV4-1,TRBD2,-,TRBJ2-7,15,TGCGCCAGCAGCGACCAGCGGGAACTCGCTGGCGAGCAGTACTTC,CASSDQRELAGEQYF
TRBV7-3,-,-,TRBJ1-3,15,TGTGCCAGCAGTCCAACAGGGCAGACTGGAAACACCATATATTTT,CASSPTGQTGNTIYF
TRBV19,TRBD1,-,TRBJ1-5,20,TGTGCCACGCAGGCTCGAGCGAAAGCAGGGGGTGTTCTGGTCAATCAGCCCCAGCATTTT,CATQARAKAGGVLVNQPQHF
TRBV7-2,-,-,TRBJ1-1,14,TGTGCCAGCAGCTTAGGAACTGCGAACACTGAAGCTTTCTTT,CASSLGTANTEAFF
TRBV18,TRBD1,-,TRBJ2-3,18,TGTGCCAGCTCACCCCTGAGGGGGCCAGTAGAGGGAGCAGATACGCAGTATTTT,CASSPLRGPVEGADTQYF
TRBV28,-,-,TRBJ2-5,17,TGTGCCAGCAGGGAACATCAAGGCCGCCCGAGGCAAGAGACCCAGTACTTC,CASREHQGRPRQETQYF
TRBV7-2,TRBD2,-,TRBJ2-1,15,TGTGCCAGCAGCCAAACCGGACTAGCTGAAGATGAGCAGTTCTTC,CASSQTGLAEDEQFF
TRBV15,TRBD1,-,TRBJ2-7,15,TGTGCCACCAGCAGAGAACAGGGGAACTCCTACGAGCAGTACTTC,CATSREQGNSYEQYF
TRBV6-1,-,-,TRBJ1-3,14,TGTGCCAGCAGTGACGCGCTCTCTGGAAACACCATATATTTT,CASSDALSGNTIYF
TRBV4-1,-,-,TRBJ2-1,13,TGCGCCAGCAGCCCCCAAATGTACAATGAGCAGTTCTTC,CASSPQMYNEQFF
TRBV28,-,-,TRBJ2-1,13,TGTGCCAGCAGTTTTGGAGCGGGCAATGAGCAGTTCTTC,CASSFGAGNEQFF
TRBV4-1,-,-,TRBJ2-5,14,TGCGCCAGCAGCCAAGATCCGGCGGCGGAGACCCAGTACTTC,CASSQDPAAETQYF
TRBV15,TRBD1,-,TRBJ1-5,16,TGTGCCACCAGCAGAGGGAAACAGGGGGCTTATCAGCCCCAGCATTTT,CATSRGKQGAYQPQHF
TRBV27,-,-,TRBJ2-5,15,TGTGCCAGCAGTTCCGGGACTCCCGAGGGAAAGACCCAGTACTTC,CASSSGTPEGKTQYF
TRBV7-2,TRBD2,-,TRBJ2-7,16,TGTGCCAGCAGCCCCCGTAGCGGGAGGGCCGTCGACGAGCAGTACTTC,CASSPRSGRAVDEQYF
TRBV27,-,few,TRBJ1-1,14,TGTGCCAGCAGTCCACAGGTCTGGAACACTGAAGCTTTCTTT,CASSPQVWNTEAFF
TRBV18,-,-,TRBJ2-2,14,TGTGCCAGCTCACCCAACAGGGATTCCGGGGAGCTGTTTTTT,CASSPNRDSGELFF
TRBV20-1,-,-,TRBJ2-5,11,TGCAGTGCCCTTAACAAAGAGACCCAGTACTTC,CSALNKETQYF
TRBV7-2,-,-,TRBJ1-5,12,TGTGCCAGCAGCCCCTTCAATCAGCCCCAGCATTTT,CASSPFNQPQHF
TRBV10-1,TRBD2,-,TRBJ2-1,16,TGCGCCAGCAGTGGTTCTAGCGGGAGCTCCTACAATGAGCAGTTCTTC,CASSGSSGSSYNEQFF
TRBV18,TRBD1,-,TRBJ2-3,14,TGTGCCAGCTCACCGACAGGGGGCGCCGGTACGCAGTATTTT,CASSPTGGAGTQYF
TRBV29-1,-,-,TRBJ1-1,13,TGCAGCGTTTCAGGACAGAGGAACACTGAAGCTTTCTTT,CSVSGQRNTEAFF